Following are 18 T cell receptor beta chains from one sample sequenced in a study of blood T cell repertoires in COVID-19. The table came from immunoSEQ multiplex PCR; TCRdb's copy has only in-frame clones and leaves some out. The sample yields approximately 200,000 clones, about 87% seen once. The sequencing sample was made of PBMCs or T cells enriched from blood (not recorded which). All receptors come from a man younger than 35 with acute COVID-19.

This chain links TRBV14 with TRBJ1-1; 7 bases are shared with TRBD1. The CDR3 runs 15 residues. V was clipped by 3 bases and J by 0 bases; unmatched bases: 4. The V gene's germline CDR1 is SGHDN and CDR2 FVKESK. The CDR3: CASSQSGQLNTEAFF. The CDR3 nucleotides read TGTGCCAGCAGCCAGTCGGGACAGTTGAACACTGAAGCTTTCTTT.

CDR3 amino acids: CASSPRTGPTEQYF. The CDR3 DNA reads as TGTGCCAGCAGCCCCAGGACAGGGCCGACCGAGCAGTACTTC. V is TRBV7-9 and J is TRBJ2-7, with 8 bases aligning to TRBD1. Germline V gene lookup returns CDR1 SEHNR and CDR2 FQNEAQ (reference sequence). The CDR3 length is 14 residues. The trim removed 5 bases at V and 6 bases at J, leaving 9 bases unmatched.

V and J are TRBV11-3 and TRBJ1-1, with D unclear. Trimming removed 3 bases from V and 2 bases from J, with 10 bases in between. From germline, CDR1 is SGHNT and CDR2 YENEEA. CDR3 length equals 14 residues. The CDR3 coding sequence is TGTGCCAGCAGCTTGACAAGAGATAACACTGAAGCTTTCTTT. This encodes CASSLTRDNTEAFF.

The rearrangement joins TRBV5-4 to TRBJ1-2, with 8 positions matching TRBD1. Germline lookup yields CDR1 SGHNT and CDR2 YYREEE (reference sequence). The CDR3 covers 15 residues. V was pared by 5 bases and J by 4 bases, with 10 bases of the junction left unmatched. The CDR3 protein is CASRQPGGPFYGYTF. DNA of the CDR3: TGTGCCAGCAGGCAACCAGGGGGCCCTTTCTATGGCTACACCTTC. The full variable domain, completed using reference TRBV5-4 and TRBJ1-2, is ETGVTQSPTHLIKTRGQQVTLRCSSQSGHNTVSWYQQALGQGPQFIFQYYREEENGRGNFPPRFSGLQFPNYSSELNVNALELDDSALYLCASRQPGGPFYGYTFGSGTRLTVV.

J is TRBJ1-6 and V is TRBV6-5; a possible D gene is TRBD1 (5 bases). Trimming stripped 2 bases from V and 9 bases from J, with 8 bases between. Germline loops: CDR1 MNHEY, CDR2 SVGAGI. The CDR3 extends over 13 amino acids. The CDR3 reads CASSYRGTSPLHF. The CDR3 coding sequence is TGTGCCAGCAGTTACAGGGGTACTTCACCCCTCCACTTT.

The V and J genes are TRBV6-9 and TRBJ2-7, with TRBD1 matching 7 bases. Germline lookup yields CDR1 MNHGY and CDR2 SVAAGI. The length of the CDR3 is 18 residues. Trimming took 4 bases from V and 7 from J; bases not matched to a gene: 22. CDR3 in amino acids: CASSSVLPRQGPRKEQYF. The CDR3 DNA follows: TGTGCCAGCAGTTCCGTACTCCCAAGACAGGGACCTCGTAAGGAGCAGTACTTC.

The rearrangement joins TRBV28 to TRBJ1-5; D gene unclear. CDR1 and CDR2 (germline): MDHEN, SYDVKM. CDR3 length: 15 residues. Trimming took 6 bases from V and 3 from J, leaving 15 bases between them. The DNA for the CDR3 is TGTGCCAGCAGGCCGTACAGCCCCGACAATCAGCCCCAGCATTTT. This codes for CASRPYSPDNQPQHF.

The CDR3 DNA follows: TGTGCCAGCAGAATACTACTGCGTGGAAGTGAAAAACTGTTTTTT. Its translation: CASRILLRGSEKLFF. V gene TRBV28 combines with J gene TRBJ1-4; D remains ambiguous. There are 15 residues in the CDR3. Germline V lookup: CDR1 MDHEN, CDR2 SYDVKM. Deletions cut 6 bases from V and 7 bases from J, with 18 bases between.

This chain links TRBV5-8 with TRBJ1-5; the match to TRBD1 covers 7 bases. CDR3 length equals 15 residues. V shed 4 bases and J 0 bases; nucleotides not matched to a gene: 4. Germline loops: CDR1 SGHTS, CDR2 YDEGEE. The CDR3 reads CASSLGTASNQPQHF. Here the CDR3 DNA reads TGTGCCAGCAGCCTAGGGACAGCTAGCAATCAGCCCCAGCATTTT.

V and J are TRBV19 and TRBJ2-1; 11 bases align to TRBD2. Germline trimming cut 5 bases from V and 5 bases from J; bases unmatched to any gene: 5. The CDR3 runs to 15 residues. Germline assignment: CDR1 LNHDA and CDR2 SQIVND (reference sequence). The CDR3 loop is CASSLGTSGHNEQFF. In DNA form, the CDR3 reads TGTGCCAGTAGTCTCGGGACTAGCGGCCACAATGAGCAGTTCTTC.

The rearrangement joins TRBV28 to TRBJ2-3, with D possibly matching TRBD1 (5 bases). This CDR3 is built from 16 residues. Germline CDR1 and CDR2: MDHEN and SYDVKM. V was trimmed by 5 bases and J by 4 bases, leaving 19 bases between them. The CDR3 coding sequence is TGTGCCAGCAGTCCCCTGGACAAAACGACACCAGATACGCAGTATTTT. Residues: CASSPLDKTTPDTQYF.

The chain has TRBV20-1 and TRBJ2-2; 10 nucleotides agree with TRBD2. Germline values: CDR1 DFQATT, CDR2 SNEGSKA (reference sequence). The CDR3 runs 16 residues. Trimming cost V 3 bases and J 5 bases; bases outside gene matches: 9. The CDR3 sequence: CSASYPSGSLTGELFF. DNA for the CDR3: TGCAGTGCTAGTTACCCTAGCGGGAGTTTAACCGGGGAGCTGTTTTTT.

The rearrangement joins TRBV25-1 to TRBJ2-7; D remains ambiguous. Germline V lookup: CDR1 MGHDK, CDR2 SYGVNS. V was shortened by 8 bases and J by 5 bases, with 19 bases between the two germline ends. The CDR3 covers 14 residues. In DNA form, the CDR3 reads TGTGCCAGCTCAGGCAGTCCGTGCCTCCACGAGCAGTACTTC. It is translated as CASSGSPCLHEQYF.

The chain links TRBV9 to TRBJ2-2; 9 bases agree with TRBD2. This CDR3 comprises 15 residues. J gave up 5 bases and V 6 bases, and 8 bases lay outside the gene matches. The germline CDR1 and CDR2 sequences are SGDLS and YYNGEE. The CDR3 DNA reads TGTGCCAGCACGGTGGCGGGGGGGCAAACCGGGGAGCTGTTTTTT. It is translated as CASTVAGGQTGELFF.

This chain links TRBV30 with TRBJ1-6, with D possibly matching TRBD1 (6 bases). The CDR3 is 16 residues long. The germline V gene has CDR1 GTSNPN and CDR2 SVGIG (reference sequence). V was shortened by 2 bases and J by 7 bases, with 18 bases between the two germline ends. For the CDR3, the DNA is TGTGCCTGGAGTCTACGGGCAGGGGATCCGAATTCACCCCTCCACTTT. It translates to CAWSLRAGDPNSPLHF.

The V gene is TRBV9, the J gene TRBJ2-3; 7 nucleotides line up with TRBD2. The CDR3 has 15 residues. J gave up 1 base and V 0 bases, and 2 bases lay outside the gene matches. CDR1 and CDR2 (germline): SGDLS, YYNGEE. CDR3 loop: CASSVDREGTDTQYF. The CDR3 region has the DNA TGTGCCAGCAGCGTAGACCGGGAGGGCACAGATACGCAGTATTTT.

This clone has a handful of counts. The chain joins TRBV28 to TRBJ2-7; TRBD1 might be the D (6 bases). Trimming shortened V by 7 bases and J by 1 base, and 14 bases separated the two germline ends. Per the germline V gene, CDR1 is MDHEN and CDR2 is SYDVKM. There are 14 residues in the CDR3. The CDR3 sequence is CASTMDSESYEQYF. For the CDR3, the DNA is TGTGCCAGCACCATGGACAGCGAGTCCTACGAGCAGTACTTC.

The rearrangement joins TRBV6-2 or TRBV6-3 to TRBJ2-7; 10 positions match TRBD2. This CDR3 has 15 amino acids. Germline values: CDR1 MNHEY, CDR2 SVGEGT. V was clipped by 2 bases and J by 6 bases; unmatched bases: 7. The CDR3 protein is CASSYTAGGSAEQYF. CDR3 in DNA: TGTGCCAGCAGTTACACAGCGGGGGGGTCTGCCGAGCAGTACTTC.